These T cell receptor beta chains were read from a single sample in a study of Ad26.COV2.S vaccination and SARS-CoV-2 variants. TCRdb's copy holds only in-frame clones and misses some; the assay was immunoSEQ multiplex PCR. The table shows around 450,000 clones, with 80% to 95% occurring only once. Sequenced here: peripheral blood, sampled in a trial of Ad26.COV2.S vaccine versus placebo. The receptors were sampled from a person between 18 and 65 years old who received the Ad26.COV2.S COVID-19 vaccine or a placebo. Both conserved end residues are part of each CDR3. A D gene is named only where the DNA matches it firmly. Some rows mark clone size as missing; the rest say once, few, many or name a class of expanded clone.

>TRBD1|TRBJ2-6|.|TRBV11-2
TGTGCCAGCAGCTTAGTGGGGACAGGGGGTCCTGGGGCCAACGTCCTGACTTTC
CASSLVGTGGPGANVLTF
>.|TRBJ2-7|.|TRBV5-6
TGTGCCAGCAGCTTCATAGATCGCTACGAGCAGTACTTC
CASSFIDRYEQYF
>.|TRBJ2-6|once|TRBV14
TGTGCCAGCAGCCACCTCTCTGGGGCCAACGTCCTGACTTTC
CASSHLSGANVLTF
>TRBD2|TRBJ2-1|.|TRBV4-3
TGCGCCAGCAGCCAAGATTGGAATAGCGGGAGGGCCCAGTTCTTC
CASSQDWNSGRAQFF
>TRBD2|TRBJ2-2|.|TRBV6-2/TRBV6-3
TGTGCCAGCAGTTACCCCGGACTAGCGGGGTCTGGCACCGGGGAGCTGTTTTTT
CASSYPGLAGSGTGELFF
>.|TRBJ2-5|once|TRBV12-3/TRBV12-4
TGTGCCAGCAGCCCCAATGGGGAGACCCAGTACTTC
CASSPNGETQYF
>.|TRBJ2-3|.|TRBV18
TGTGCCAGCTCACCACCAACTAATCCTAGCACAGATACGCAGTATTTT
CASSPPTNPSTDTQYF
>TRBD2|TRBJ2-1|.|TRBV11-2
TGTGCCAGCAGCGCGACTAGCGGGGACAATGAGCAGTTCTTC
CASSATSGDNEQFF
>TRBD1|TRBJ1-6|.|TRBV28
TGTGCCAGCAGTTTAAGACAGGGAAGCTATAATTCACCCCTCCACTTT
CASSLRQGSYNSPLHF
>.|TRBJ2-3|.|TRBV27
TGTGCCAGCAGTTTAATCTCCCCCGATACGCAGTATTTT
CASSLISPDTQYF
>.|TRBJ2-7|.|TRBV6-2/TRBV6-3
TGTGCCAGCAGCGGCGATAGGACGTATTCCTACGAGCAGTACTTC
CASSGDRTYSYEQYF
>.|TRBJ1-1|.|TRBV7-8
TGTGCCAGCAGCCCCCGGGTGAAGGGTGAAGCTTTCTTT
CASSPRVKGEAFF
>TRBD2|TRBJ2-3|.|TRBV7-8
TGTGCCAGCAGCGTTAGCGGGAGGGCAGATACGCAGTATTTT
CASSVSGRADTQYF
>TRBD1|TRBJ2-6|.|TRBV2
TGTGCCAGCAGGTCCGGGACAGGGGGCTCTGGGGCCAACGTCCTGACTTTC
CASRSGTGGSGANVLTF
>TRBD1|TRBJ1-5|.|TRBV9
TGTGCCAGCAGCGTAGAGACAGGGGGCATGTTTCAGCCCCAGCATTTT
CASSVETGGMFQPQHF
>TRBD2|TRBJ2-1|few|TRBV5-1
TGCGCCAGCAGCAGTCCGGGACTAGCGGGAGGCCGTAGCTCCTACAATGAGCAGTTCTTC
CASSSPGLAGGRSSYNEQFF
>.|TRBJ1-1|.|TRBV7-3
TGTGCCAGCAGCTTAACTCGGACAAGCCCTGAAGCTTTCTTT
CASSLTRTSPEAFF
>TRBD1|TRBJ1-5|.|TRBV19
TGTGCCAGTAGTATCGACAGGGGGAATCAGCCCCAGCATTTT
CASSIDRGNQPQHF
>.|TRBJ2-2|.|TRBV28
TGTGCCACCGTTGGCTATACCGGGGAGCTGTTTTTT
CATVGYTGELFF
>.|TRBJ2-7|.|TRBV27
TGTGCCAGCAGCCCCAGCGTAGTGAGCTCCTACGAGCAGTACTTC
CASSPSVVSSYEQYF
>.|TRBJ2-7|.|TRBV11-2
TGTGCCAGCAGCTTCGGCCGGGGTTCCTCCTACGAGCAGTACTTC
CASSFGRGSSYEQYF
>.|TRBJ2-3|.|TRBV25-1
TGTGCCAGCAGTGCTCCTGGGACCTTTGGTACAGATACGCAGTATTTT
CASSAPGTFGTDTQYF
>.|TRBJ1-3|.|TRBV2
TGTGCCAGCAGGGAGGGGTCGTTCGGTGACACCATATATTTT
CASREGSFGDTIYF
>.|TRBJ2-2|.|TRBV25-1
TGTGCCAGCAGTGAGTGGACCGGGGAGCTGTTTTTT
CASSEWTGELFF
>TRBD1|TRBJ1-5|few|TRBV12-3/TRBV12-4
TGTGCCAGCAGTTTGACAGGGCATCAGCCCCAGCATTTT
CASSLTGHQPQHF
>.|TRBJ2-3|.|TRBV5-8
TGTGCCAGCAGCTTGAGTGTGGATACGCAGTATTTT
CASSLSVDTQYF
>.|TRBJ1-1|.|TRBV13
TGTGCCAGCAGCTTAGCAGGGTCCCACCTTGAAGCTTTCTTT
CASSLAGSHLEAFF
>.|TRBJ2-2|.|TRBV13
TGTGCCAGCAGCTTAGCCATATACGGGGAGCTGTTTTTT
CASSLAIYGELFF
>.|TRBJ2-1|.|TRBV7-9
TGTGCCAGCAGCCCACTAGGGGCGCCCAATGAGCAGTTCTTC
CASSPLGAPNEQFF
>.|TRBJ1-4|.|TRBV5-6
TGTGCCAGCAGCTTGGACCAGGGGAATGAAAAACTGTTTTTT
CASSLDQGNEKLFF
>.|TRBJ2-1|once|TRBV7-2
TGTGCCAGCAGCTCTAGGACGGGAAGCTCCTACAATGAGCAGTTCTTC
CASSSRTGSSYNEQFF